Following are 14 T cell receptor beta chains from one sample sequenced in a study of T-cell reconstitution after alpha-beta-depleted transplantation in children. Unique molecular identifiers were incorporated when the TCRbeta library was constructed. Each CDR3 protein gets one entry after TCRdb re-called the PCR reads with MiXCR. The sample has hundreds of thousands of distinct CDR3 sequences; approximately 8.4% are singletons. This specimen was PBMCs, mostly from graft donor cells, taken 360 days after TCRalphabeta/CD19-depleted stem cell transplant. The receptor set was obtained from a male patient aged 2-15 years who had a stem cell transplant for acute myeloid leukemia, so the T cells may come from the graft donor.

This clonotype has just a few counts. The chain combines TRBV20-1 with TRBJ1-3; 7 positions agree with TRBD1. CDR3 length: 15 amino acids. V trimming: 2 bases; J trimming: 2 bases; junction bases outside the gene matches: 6. Germline CDR1 and CDR2: DFQATT and SNEGSKA (reference sequence). In DNA form, the CDR3 reads TGCAGTGCTAGAAAGGGGGCTCTCGCTGGAAACACCATATATTTT. Translating gives CSARKGALAGNTIYF.

This clonotype has at least ten counts. The chain uses TRBV12-3 or TRBV12-4 and TRBJ2-3, with 9 bases identical to TRBD2. The CDR3 has 16 residues. Trimming removed 5 bases from V and 0 bases from J; junction bases left unmatched: 6. The CDR3 coding sequence is TGTGCCAGCAGTCCACCGGGACTAGCAAGCACAGATACGCAGTATTTT. Its protein is CASSPPGLASTDTQYF.

This clonotype was observed a handful of times. The gene calls are TRBV12-3 or TRBV12-4 and TRBJ2-2; 9 bases are shared with TRBD1. The CDR3 is 14 residues long. V was pared by 9 bases and J by 6 bases, with 8 bases of the junction left unmatched. CDR3 coding DNA: TGTGCCAGTTGGCCGGGACAGGGCCCCGGGGAGCTGTTTTTT. This sequence encodes CASWPGQGPGELFF.

This clonotype was seen more than once but under ten times. The CDR3 loop reads CASRLSGRNEQFF. The CDR3 nucleotides read TGTGCCAGCAGACTTAGCGGGAGGAATGAGCAGTTCTTC. V usage is TRBV6-2 or TRBV6-3 and J usage is TRBJ2-1; TRBD2 matches at 10 bases. The germline gives CDR1 MNHEY, CDR2 SVGEGT. This CDR3 is built from 13 residues. The V and J ends lost 6 bases and 7 bases, in that order; junction bases with no gene match: 3.

This clonotype was found many times. This sequence joins TRBV28 and TRBJ1-4, with TRBD1 matching over 9 bases. V lost 3 bases to trimming and J lost 7 bases; unmatched junction nucleotides: 6. CDR1 is MDHEN and CDR2 is SYDVKM in the germline V gene. The CDR3 totals 15 residues. CDR3 nucleotides: TGTGCCAGCAGTTTCGGCGGGACAGGGTTTGAAAAACTGTTTTTT. Its protein product is CASSFGGTGFEKLFF.

This clonotype was counted ten times or more. This chain links TRBV7-2 with TRBJ2-1; 12 nucleotides agree with TRBD2. Germline-derived CDR1 and CDR2 are SGHTA and FQGNSA. CDR3 length: 15 amino acids. V was clipped by 5 bases and J by 4 bases; unmatched bases: 3. This CDR3 is CASSRGLAGYNEQFF. The CDR3 coding sequence is TGTGCCAGCAGCCGAGGACTAGCGGGATACAATGAGCAGTTCTTC. The entire variable domain, with the rest obtained from reference TRBV7-2 and TRBJ2-1, is as follows: GAGVSQSPSNKVTEKGKDVELRCDPISGHTALYWYRQSLGQGLEFLIYFQGNSAPDKSGLPSDRFSAERTGGSVSTLTIQRTQQEDSAVYLCASSRGLAGYNEQFFGPGTRLTVL.

Concerning this clonotype itself: Germline is not matched at one junction end, which may reflect a read error. V usage is TRBV7-7 and J usage is TRBJ2-2; D not resolved. Germline V gives CDR1 SSHAT, CDR2 FNYEAQ (reference sequence). The CDR3 spans 13 residues. CDR3 amino acids: CASSLEHTGELFF. The CDR3 DNA follows: TGTGCTAGCAGCTTAGAACACACCGGGGAGCTGTTTTTT.

This clonotype appeared a few times. The genes are TRBV6-1 and TRBJ2-5; D not certain. The V end was cut by 8 bases, the J end by 2 bases, with 12 bases between. Germline V CDR1 and CDR2: MNHNS, SASEGT. The CDR3 runs 13 residues. CDR3 sequence reads: CASETVQQETQYF. The DNA of the CDR3 is TGTGCCAGCGAAACAGTCCAACAAGAGACCCAGTACTTC.

CDR3 DNA: TGTGCCAGCTCACCGATAGCGGGAGGGGAGTTCTTC. This encodes CASSPIAGGEFF. V gene TRBV18 combines with J gene TRBJ2-1, with 11 bases matching TRBD2. The CDR3 runs to 12 residues. The germline gives CDR1 KGHSH, CDR2 LQKENI. Trimming at V came to 3 bases and at J to 14 bases, leaving 3 bases not matched to a gene.

There are many counts of this clonotype. CDR3 amino acids: CASSLAGTGDTEAFF. For the CDR3, the DNA is TGCGCCAGCAGCTTGGCCGGGACAGGGGACACTGAAGCTTTCTTT. The chain has TRBV5-1 and TRBJ1-1; TRBD1 matches 10 bases. CDR3 length: 15 amino acids. Germline CDR1 is SGHRS and CDR2 is YFSETQ. V shed 0 bases and J 3 bases; nucleotides not matched to a gene: 2.

This clonotype came up many times. CDR3 sequence (DNA): TGTGCCAGCAGCCAAGTCCAGGACACCCAAGAGACCCAGTACTTC. Translating it yields CASSQVQDTQETQYF. The chain links TRBV4-2 to TRBJ2-5; D perhaps matches TRBD1 (5 bases). The CDR3 has 15 residues. V lost 1 base to trimming and J lost 1 base, with 10 bases between them. The germline V gene encodes CDR1 LGHNA and CDR2 YNFKEQ.

This clonotype appeared many times. The chain links TRBV12-3 or TRBV12-4 to TRBJ2-1; D gene uncertain. This CDR3 contains 12 residues. Trimming stripped 9 bases from V and 0 bases from J, with 6 bases between. The CDR3 is CASRGSYNEQFF. The CDR3, as DNA: TGTGCCAGTCGTGGCTCCTACAATGAGCAGTTCTTC.

The chain has TRBV6-1 and TRBJ1-1, with 8 bases fitting TRBD1. Germline V lookup: CDR1 MNHNS, CDR2 SASEGT. This CDR3 comprises 14 residues. Trimming at V came to 6 bases and at J to 5 bases, leaving 8 bases not matched to a gene. This CDR3 reads CASSRTGGGTEAFF. CDR3 DNA sequence: TGTGCCAGCAGCCGTACAGGGGGAGGAACTGAAGCTTTCTTT.

This clonotype was counted between two and nine times. The chain has TRBV3-1 and TRBJ1-6, with D possibly being TRBD1 (5 bases). Trimming shortened V by 2 bases and J by 4 bases, and 12 bases separated the two germline ends. This CDR3 is built from 16 residues. CDR1 and CDR2 (germline): LGHDT, YNNKEL (reference sequence). In DNA, the CDR3 is TGTGCCAGCAGCCAACGGACAAGCGTGTATAATTCACCCCTCCACTTT. This sequence encodes CASSQRTSVYNSPLHF.